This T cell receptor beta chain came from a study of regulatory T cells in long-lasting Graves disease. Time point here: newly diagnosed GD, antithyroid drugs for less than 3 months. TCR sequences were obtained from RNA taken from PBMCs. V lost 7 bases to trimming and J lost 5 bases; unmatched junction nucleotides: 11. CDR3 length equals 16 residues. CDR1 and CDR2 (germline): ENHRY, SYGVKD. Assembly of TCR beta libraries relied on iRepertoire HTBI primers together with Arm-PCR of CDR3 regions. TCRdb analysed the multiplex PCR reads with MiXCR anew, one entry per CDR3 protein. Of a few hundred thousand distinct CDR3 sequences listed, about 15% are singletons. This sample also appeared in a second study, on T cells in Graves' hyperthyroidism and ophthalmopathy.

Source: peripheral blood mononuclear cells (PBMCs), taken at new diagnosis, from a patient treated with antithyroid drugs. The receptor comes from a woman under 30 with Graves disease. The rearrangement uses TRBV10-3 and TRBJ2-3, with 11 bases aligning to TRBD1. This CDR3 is CAITNPGQGAEDTQYF. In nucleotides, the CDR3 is TGTGCCATCACTAACCCCGGACAGGGGGCTGAAGATACGCAGTATTTT.